This T cell receptor (beta chain) was recorded in a study of blood T cells in healthy people across ages. The study's findings and limits: With age, beta diversity per million T cells declined roughly linearly, significantly by 35 to 40.

The second PCR ran roughly 6 to 11 cycles with a sample-barcoded 5' primer and J-beta primers. In TCRdb, the 5' RACE reads were re-called with MiXCR into one record per CDR3 protein. The table includes about 290,000 distinct CDR3 sequences, around 29% detected once. To note about this clonotype: Its antigen is unidentified.

Germline CDR1 and CDR2: SGHTA and FQGNSA. Trimming left V 5 bases short and J 7 bases short, with 15 bases between. The CDR3 length is 15 residues. The sample was blood. This chain uses TRBV7-2 with TRBJ1-6, with D possibly being TRBD1 (5 bases). The sequence was collected from a woman between 65 and 79 years old in good health. The CDR3 sequence is CASSPAWGENSPLHF. CDR3 sequence (DNA): TGTGCCAGCAGCCCCGCTTGGGGGGAGAATTCACCCCTCCACTTT.